This T cell receptor (beta chain) was found in a study of T cell changes during pregnancy in multiple sclerosis. Germline CDR1 reads MNHNY; CDR2 reads SVGAGI (reference sequence). V lost 6 bases and J lost 10; bases outside the gene matches: 6. The CDR3 runs to 14 residues. The method was immunoSEQ multiplex PCR; TCRdb's version includes in-frame clones alone and lacks a portion of them. The sample contains tens of thousands of clones, roughly 93% of which appear only once. J is TRBJ1-6 and V is TRBV6-6; TRBD1 agrees at 10 bases. The origin of this receptor is a female donor with multiple sclerosis, enrolled in a pregnancy study. The source material was CD8+ T cells from peripheral blood mononuclear cells, sampled in the third trimester of pregnancy. The CDR3, as DNA: TGTGCCAGCAGCGGGACAGGGGAAGGATCACCCCTCCACTTT. Its translation is CASSGTGEGSPLHF.